Below, 28 T cell receptor beta chains from the same sample are listed, as sequenced in a study of Graves' ophthalmopathy and Graves' hyperthyroidism. RNA transcripts were the template, and TCR beta CDR3 regions were amplified from them. First-round RT-PCR used HTBI primers; second-round multiplex PCR followed. TCRdb independently ran MiXCR on the multiplex PCR reads; one entry per CDR3 protein. The repertoire holds roughly 230,000 distinct CDR3 sequences, under 25% seen once, with approximately 39% in the top ten. Sequencing was carried out using peripheral blood. Receptors were obtained from a woman aged 45-65 years with Graves' ophthalmopathy.

The chain combines TRBV6-2 or TRBV6-3 with TRBJ1-1; the D is unclear. CDR1 is MNHEY and CDR2 is SVGEGT in the germline V gene. CDR3 length: 14 residues. Trimming shortened V by 0 bases and J by 4 bases, and 9 bases separated the two germline ends. DNA for the CDR3: TGTGCCAGCAGTTACTCCGCTAGGAGCACTGAAGCTTTCTTT. It translates to CASSYSARSTEAFF.

The sample holds many counts of this clonotype. The CDR3 DNA reads TGTGCCAGCAGTCCGACAGGGTCTGGAAACACCATATATTTT. Translated, it gives CASSPTGSGNTIYF. The chain carries TRBV6-5 and TRBJ1-3; 7 nucleotides agree with TRBD1. Germline V gene lookup returns CDR1 MNHEY and CDR2 SVGAGI. After removal of 5 bases from V and 1 base from J, the junction contained 2 bases not matched to a gene. The CDR3 has 14 amino acids.

This clonotype has ten or more counts. The rearrangement joins TRBV7-6 to TRBJ2-5, with TRBD2 identical over 7 bases. CDR3 length: 15 residues. J gave up 1 base and V 5 bases, and 7 bases lay outside the gene matches. Germline CDR1 reads SGHVS; CDR2 reads FNYEAQ. CDR3 residues: CASSLSGTTQETQYF. Here the CDR3 DNA reads TGTGCCAGCAGCCTGAGCGGGACTACCCAAGAGACCCAGTACTTC.

The rearrangement links TRBV3-1 to TRBJ2-7; TRBD1 is a possible D gene (6 bases). Trimming removed 1 base from V and 6 bases from J, with 16 bases in between. From germline, CDR1 is LGHDT and CDR2 YNNKEL (reference sequence). This CDR3 spans 15 amino acids. CDR3: CASSQVQGTQREQYF. The CDR3 bases are TGTGCCAGCAGCCAAGTCCAGGGGACCCAACGCGAGCAGTACTTC.

The genes are TRBV28 and TRBJ2-5; D unclear. V was cut by 6 bases and J by 5 bases, with 10 bases left in between. CDR1 and CDR2 (germline): MDHEN, SYDVKM. This CDR3 contains 12 residues. The CDR3 here is CASSPQWETQYF. DNA of the CDR3: TGTGCCAGCAGCCCCCAATGGGAGACCCAGTACTTC.

This clonotype was seen many times. The gene calls are TRBV18 and TRBJ2-7; 7 nucleotides align to TRBD1. From germline, CDR1 is KGHSH and CDR2 LQKENI. CDR3 size: 14 residues. The junction had 5 bases not matched to a gene; V was cut back by 3 bases and J by 3 bases. CDR3 bases: TGTGCCAGCTCACCGCCGGGACAGAACTACGAGCAGTACTTC. Protein: CASSPPGQNYEQYF.

At least ten counts were recorded for this clonotype. The chain uses TRBV12-3 or TRBV12-4 and TRBJ2-6; D is perhaps TRBD1 (7 bases). This CDR3 is 17 amino acids long. V was pared by 7 bases and J by 2 bases, with 18 bases between. CDR3 coding DNA: TGTGCCAGCACCTATCGGAGGGGGCGTCCTGGGGCCAACGTCCTGACTTTC. As protein: CASTYRRGRPGANVLTF.

This clonotype was observed at least ten times. This chain joins TRBV7-9 and TRBJ2-4, with D possibly being TRBD2 (5 bases). V was shortened by 0 bases and J by 8 bases, with 5 bases between the two germline ends. The CDR3 has 12 amino acids. Germline-derived CDR1 and CDR2 are SEHNR and FQNEAQ (reference sequence). DNA for the CDR3: TGTGCCAGCAGCTTAGCGGACTACATTCAGTACTTC. It encodes CASSLADYIQYF.

This chain uses TRBV6-1 with TRBJ2-7; D gene uncertain. V lost 5 bases, J lost 7 bases, and 21 bases lay in between. The CDR3 is 15 amino acids. Germline loops: CDR1 MNHNS, CDR2 SASEGT. For the CDR3, the DNA is TGTGCCAGCAGTCCCTGGTCGGGTTCAATTGGTGAGCAGTACTTC. Amino acid sequence: CASSPWSGSIGEQYF.

Ten or more counts support this clonotype. The V call is TRBV13, the J call TRBJ2-5; D is undetermined. CDR3 length: 13 amino acids. The germline V gene has CDR1 PRHDT and CDR2 FYEKMQ (reference sequence). V was pared by 3 bases and J by 5 bases, with 10 bases between. The CDR3 sequence is CASSFGQPETQYF. The CDR3, as DNA: TGTGCCAGCAGCTTTGGGCAGCCCGAGACCCAGTACTTC.

Many counts were recorded for this clonotype. V is TRBV6-5 and J is TRBJ1-1, with D possibly matching TRBD1 (5 bases). Germline-derived CDR1 and CDR2 are MNHEY and SVGAGI. The CDR3 contains 13 residues. Trimming pared 6 bases from V and 6 bases from J, leaving 14 bases between. DNA for the CDR3: TGTGCCAGCAGAGGACACATCGGCGCTGAAGCTTTCTTT. It codes for CASRGHIGAEAFF.

This clonotype was seen ten or more times. This chain connects TRBV12-5 to TRBJ2-5; D not resolved. V lost 3 bases, J lost 5 bases, and 7 bases lay in between. The CDR3 is 12 residues long. Germline assignment: CDR1 LGHNT and CDR2 FRNRAP. CDR3 sequence: CASGFLGETQYF. The DNA for the CDR3 is TGTGCTAGTGGTTTTCTAGGGGAGACCCAGTACTTC.

This clonotype was observed at least ten times. J is TRBJ2-7 and V is TRBV13; 8 bases are a match to TRBD1. In germline, CDR1 is PRHDT, CDR2 FYEKMQ (reference sequence). J gave up 6 bases and V 5 bases, and 9 bases lay outside the gene matches. The CDR3 has 14 residues. The DNA of the CDR3 is TGTGCCAGCAGCGGCCTACAGGGGGTAGGCGAGCAGTACTTC. This sequence encodes CASSGLQGVGEQYF.

The sample holds many counts of this clonotype. The chain has TRBV5-1 and TRBJ1-2, with 7 positions matching TRBD1. The CDR3 spans 15 residues. Germline-derived CDR1 and CDR2 are SGHRS and YFSETQ. Trimming took 6 bases from V and 0 from J; bases not matched to a gene: 8. DNA for the CDR3: TGCGCCAGCACTCCTCTCGGGACAGCTAACTATGGCTACACCTTC. Protein: CASTPLGTANYGYTF. The full variable domain, in which reference TRBV5-1 and TRBJ1-2 provide the parts outside the CDR3, is KAGVTQTPRYLIKTRGQQVTLSCSPISGHRSVSWYQQTPGQGLQFLFEYFSETQRNKGNFPGRFSGRQFSNSRSEMNVSTLELGDSALYLCASTPLGTANYGYTFGSGTRLTVV.

This clonotype was counted between two and nine times. CDR3 loop: CASSGHRNEKLFF. CDR3 DNA: TGTGCCAGCAGTGGTCATAGGAATGAAAAACTGTTTTTT. The chain carries TRBV12-3 or TRBV12-4 and TRBJ1-4; the D is unclear. V dropped 5 bases and J dropped 5 bases, with 9 bases sitting between them. This CDR3 is 13 amino acids long.

This clonotype was seen many times. The chain recombines TRBV30 with TRBJ1-2; D gene uncertain. In germline, CDR1 is GTSNPN, CDR2 SVGIG (reference sequence). V was cut by 1 base and J by 4 bases, with 7 bases left in between. CDR3 length equals 12 residues. The CDR3 DNA is TGTGCCTGGAGTGCCCGGACCTATGGCTACACCTTC. As protein: CAWSARTYGYTF.

This clonotype was seen only a few times. This chain joins TRBV29-1 and TRBJ2-6; 10 nucleotides align to TRBD2. This CDR3 spans 19 amino acids. V was pared by 6 bases and J by 4 bases, with 18 bases of the junction left unmatched. The germline CDR1 and CDR2 sequences are SQVTM and ANQGSEA. The CDR3 reads CSVYGTSGTPRGGANVLTF. The DNA for the CDR3 is TGCAGCGTCTATGGTACTAGCGGGACCCCTCGAGGAGGGGCCAACGTCCTGACTTTC.

The chain links TRBV30 to TRBJ1-3, with a possible D match to TRBD1 (6 bases). Trimming pared 1 base from V and 0 bases from J, leaving 10 bases between. Germline CDR1 reads GTSNPN; CDR2 reads SVGIG (reference sequence). The CDR3 runs 15 residues. Written as DNA, the CDR3 is TGTGCCTGGAGTGGGTGGGACAACTCTGGAAACACCATATATTTT. This encodes CAWSGWDNSGNTIYF. The whole variable domain, filled in from reference TRBV30 and TRBJ1-3, reads SQTIHQWPATLVQPVGSPLSLECTVEGTSNPNLYWYRQAAGRGLQLLFYSVGIGQISSEVPQNLSASRPQDRQFILSSKKLLLSDSGFYLCAWSGWDNSGNTIYFGEGSWLTVV.

This clonotype was counted ten times or more. This chain joins TRBV6-1 and TRBJ1-1; D remains unclear. The germline V gene has CDR1 MNHNS and CDR2 SASEGT. The CDR3 spans 13 residues. CDR3 in amino acids: CAAREGFNTEAFF. The CDR3 region has the DNA TGTGCGGCGAGGGAGGGATTTAACACTGAAGCTTTCTTT.

This clonotype was recorded at least ten times. Written as DNA, the CDR3 is TGCGCCAGCAGCCAAGATATCGGGGGGACAGCACTAAAATCACCCCTCCACTTT. Its protein is CASSQDIGGTALKSPLHF. This chain connects TRBV4-1 to TRBJ1-6; 7 bases agree with TRBD1. The CDR3 runs to 18 residues. J gave up 10 bases and V 0 bases, and 15 bases lay outside the gene matches. Germline CDR1 and CDR2: MGHRA and YSYEKL.

The genes are TRBV28 and TRBJ2-5, with TRBD1 matching 8 bases. CDR1 MDHEN and CDR2 SYDVKM come from the germline V gene. Trimming cost V 5 bases and J 5 bases; bases outside gene matches: 4. CDR3 length: 13 amino acids. The CDR3 region is CASSPDRAETQYF. DNA of the CDR3: TGTGCCAGCAGTCCGGACAGGGCGGAGACCCAGTACTTC.

In its sample, this clonotype was seen many times. Here the CDR3 DNA reads TGTGCCAGCAAAATGACAGTAACTTACTCCTACGAGCAGTACTTC. Residues: CASKMTVTYSYEQYF. This chain joins TRBV6-1 and TRBJ2-7; D might be TRBD1 (5 bases). Per germline, CDR1 MNHNS and CDR2 SASEGT. The CDR3 runs to 15 residues. V gave up 7 bases and J gave up 0 bases, with 16 bases separating them.

The sample holds many counts of this clonotype. In DNA form, the CDR3 reads TGTGCCAGTAGTATCCTCTATGGAGACAGGGGGCGTCGGGGTCAGCCCCAGCATTTT. The encoded protein is CASSILYGDRGRRGQPQHF. The rearrangement links TRBV19 to TRBJ1-5; 10 bases map to TRBD1. V dropped 3 bases and J dropped 6; count of bases not matched to a gene: 17. The germline gives CDR1 LNHDA, CDR2 SQIVND (reference sequence). The CDR3 is 19 amino acids.

This clonotype has a handful of counts. The J gene is TRBJ1-5, the V gene TRBV11-2; TRBD1 matches at 8 bases. Unmatched junction bases numbered 11, after V lost 4 bases and J lost 3 bases. The CDR3 sequence is 17 residues long. Germline V lookup: CDR1 SGHAT, CDR2 FQNNGV. The CDR3 loop is CASSYTGGGGANQPQHF. The CDR3 coding sequence is TGTGCCAGCAGCTACACAGGGGGTGGTGGGGCCAATCAGCCCCAGCATTTT.

This clonotype was counted between two and nine times. This chain uses TRBV29-1 with TRBJ1-2, with 12 bases identical to TRBD1. Germline CDR1 and CDR2: SQVTM and ANQGSEA. The CDR3 loop spans 16 amino acids. Trimming at V came to 5 bases and at J to 5 bases, leaving 12 bases not matched to a gene. As DNA, the CDR3 is TGCAGCGTTCCCGGGACAGGGGGCACCGTGGGATATGGCTACACCTTC. Translated: CSVPGTGGTVGYGYTF.

This clonotype was recorded many times. This rearrangement joins TRBV11-2 to TRBJ2-7; 9 bases match TRBD1. Looked up from germline, CDR1 is SGHAT and CDR2 is FQNNGV. The CDR3 is 16 residues long. V shed 0 bases and J 5 bases; nucleotides not matched to a gene: 8. The CDR3 sequence is CASSLEWGTGMNEQYF. The CDR3, as DNA: TGTGCCAGCAGCTTAGAATGGGGGACAGGGATGAACGAGCAGTACTTC.

This clonotype was seen many times. The J gene is TRBJ2-5, the V gene TRBV7-8; no clear D gene. Trimming removed 5 bases at V and 5 bases at J, with 15 bases between. Germline V gives CDR1 SGHVS, CDR2 FQNEAQ. The CDR3 is 14 amino acids. The CDR3 coding sequence is TGTGCCAGCAGCACCCTGGACCAGGCGGAGACCCAGTACTTC. Translated: CASSTLDQAETQYF.

This clonotype was recorded a few times. This may be a read error: a much more frequent sequence differs by one nucleotide. The gene calls are TRBV19 and TRBJ2-2; TRBD1 is a possible D gene (6 bases). The germline V and J ends were trimmed by 4 bases and 5 bases, with 11 bases remaining between them. The CDR3 is 14 amino acids. Germline CDR1 and CDR2: LNHDA and SQIVND (reference sequence). CDR3 region: CASSRQEATGELFF. The CDR3 DNA sequence: TGTGCCAGTAGTAGACAGGAAGCGACCGGGGAGCTGTTTTTT.